This T cell receptor (beta chain) comes out of a study of PD-1 blockade in classical Hodgkin lymphoma. In the study overall: Treatment was intravenous nivolumab, 3 mg/kg every 2 weeks, until progression. The study's findings and limits: Patients starting nivolumab less than 1 year after ASCT had lower diversity and were excluded from later analyses. CD4+ TCR diversity, unlike CD8+, rose significantly by C4D1. Possible causes of repertoire differences, disease activity or prior therapy, remain undefined.

Every patient was affected by relapse after autologous stem cell transplantation, while exposure to brentuximab vedotin was not uniform. The length of the CDR3 is 14 residues. The trim removed 8 bases at V and 7 bases at J, leaving 8 bases unmatched. Germline V gene data show CDR1 as LNHDA and CDR2 as SQIVND (reference sequence). With regard to this clone: Its specificity is unknown.

TCRdb's table, derived via immunoSEQ multiplex PCR, lists solely in-frame clones and lacks some. The data contain around 100,000 clones, around nine tenths of them singletons. The V and J genes are TRBV19 and TRBJ1-6, with 7 bases identical to TRBD1. The material was peripheral blood mononuclear cells (PBMCs), obtained before the second cycle of nivolumab. This sequence was found in a human donor with classical Hodgkin lymphoma. CDR3 loop: CASRPVDRNSPLHF. Written as DNA, the CDR3 is TGTGCCAGTCGCCCGGTGGACAGGAATTCACCCCTCCACTTT.